This passage covers 2 T cell receptor beta chains from one sample sequenced in a study of T cell repertoires in cytomegalovirus infection. In TCRdb, the reads were re-called with MiXCR into one record per CDR3 protein. Of a few hundred thousand distinct CDR3 sequences listed, 12% to 15% are singletons. The sequencing sample was made of PBMCs. The source is a human donor in good health (CMV status not recorded). Some clones in this sample may be carry-over from other donors' samples.

V gene TRBV7-9 combines with J gene TRBJ2-5; tentatively, D is TRBD1 (6 bases). The CDR3 spans 14 residues. Trimming removed 4 bases at V and 2 bases at J, with 11 bases between. From germline, CDR1 is SEHNR and CDR2 FQNEAQ (reference sequence). CDR3 in amino acids: CASSSWTEQETQYF. CDR3 in DNA: TGTGCCAGCAGCTCCTGGACAGAACAAGAGACCCAGTACTTC.

This clonotype was picked up a small number of times. In DNA form, the CDR3 reads TGCAGCGTTGTCCCGTCCGCACAGGGGGACGAGCAGTACTTC. It is translated as CSVVPSAQGDEQYF. This chain links TRBV29-1 with TRBJ2-7, with 8 positions matching TRBD1. This CDR3 has 14 amino acids. Germline lookup yields CDR1 SQVTM and CDR2 ANQGSEA. V lost 4 bases, J lost 5 bases, and 10 bases stayed unmatched.